This record concerns one T cell receptor (beta chain) sequence. According to the study, TCR beta libraries were built with iRepertoire HTBI primers and CDR3-region Arm-PCR. One entry per CDR3 protein, called by TCRdb with MiXCR from the multiplex PCR reads. The sample shows 500,000 to 700,000 distinct CDR3 sequences, 30% of them seen only once. The V gene lost 0 bases and the J gene lost 3 bases, with 14 bases spanning the gap. CDR3 size: 17 residues. Germline CDR1 is LGHDT and CDR2 is YNNKEL (reference sequence). Time point meaning: persistent/refractory GD, antithyroid drugs over 5 years with positive TRAb. PBMC-derived RNA was used for the TCR library. This specimen comes from a study of regulatory T cells in long-lasting Graves disease.

This chain connects TRBV3-1 to TRBJ1-4; the D is unclear. This clonotype was obtained from a female donor with Graves disease. Sequenced here: peripheral blood mononuclear cells (PBMCs), sampled when the disease was refractory, from a patient treated with antithyroid drugs. CDR3 region: CASSQEYQSIANEKLFF. The CDR3 nucleotides read TGTGCCAGCAGCCAAGAGTACCAGTCCATAGCTAATGAAAAACTGTTTTTT.